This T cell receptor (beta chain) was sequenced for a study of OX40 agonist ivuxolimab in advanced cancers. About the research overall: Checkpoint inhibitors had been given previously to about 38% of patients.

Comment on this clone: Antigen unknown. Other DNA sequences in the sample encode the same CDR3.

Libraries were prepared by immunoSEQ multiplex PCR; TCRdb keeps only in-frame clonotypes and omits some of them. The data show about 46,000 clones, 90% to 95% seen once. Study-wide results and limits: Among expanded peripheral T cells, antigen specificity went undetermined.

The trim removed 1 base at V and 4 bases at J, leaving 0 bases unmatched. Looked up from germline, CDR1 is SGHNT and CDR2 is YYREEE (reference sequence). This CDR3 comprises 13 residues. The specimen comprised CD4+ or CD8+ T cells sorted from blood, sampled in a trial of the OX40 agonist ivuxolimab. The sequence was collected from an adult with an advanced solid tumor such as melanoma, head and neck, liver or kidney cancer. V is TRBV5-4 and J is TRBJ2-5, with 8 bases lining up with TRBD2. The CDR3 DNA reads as TGTGCCAGCAGCTTGAGCGGGGGAGAGACCCAGTACTTC. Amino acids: CASSLSGGETQYF.